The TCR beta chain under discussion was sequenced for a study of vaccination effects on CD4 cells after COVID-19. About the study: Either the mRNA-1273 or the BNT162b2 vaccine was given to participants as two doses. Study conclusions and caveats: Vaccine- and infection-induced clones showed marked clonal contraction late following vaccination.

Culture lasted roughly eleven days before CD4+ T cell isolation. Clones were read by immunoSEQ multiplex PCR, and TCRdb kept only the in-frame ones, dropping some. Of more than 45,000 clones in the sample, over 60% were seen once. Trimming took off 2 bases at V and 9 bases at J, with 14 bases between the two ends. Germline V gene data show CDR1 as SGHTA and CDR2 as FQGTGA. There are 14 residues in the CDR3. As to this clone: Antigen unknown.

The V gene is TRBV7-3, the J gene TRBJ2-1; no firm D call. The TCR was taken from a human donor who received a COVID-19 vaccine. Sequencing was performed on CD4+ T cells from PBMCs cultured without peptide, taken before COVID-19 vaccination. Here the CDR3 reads CASSLGSSWGEQFF. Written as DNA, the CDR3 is TGTGCCAGCAGCTTAGGTAGTAGCTGGGGTGAGCAGTTCTTC.